These T cell receptor beta chains were read from a single sample in a study of cytomegalovirus exposure and HLA in healthy donors. Using immunoSEQ multiplex PCR, the repertoire was profiled, and TCRdb retains in-frame clones only, with some absent. The data contain around 170,000 clones, roughly 80% of them singletons. Input material: PBMCs. These receptors were taken from a man aged 35-49 years in good health and CMV-seropositive. The CDR3 runs from the conserved cysteine through the conserved F or W. Fields, in order: V gene, J gene, clone size, D gene, CDR3 DNA, CDR3 protein. D genes are given only for firm matches. Size values are once, few and many counts, or a class for expanded clones, and some rows have none.

>TRBV18|TRBJ2-6|.|TRBD1
TGTGCCAGCTCATCACGGGACAGGGGATCTGGGGCCAACGTCCTGACTTTC
CASSSRDRGSGANVLTF
>TRBV7-3|TRBJ2-3|few|TRBD2
TGTGCCAGCAGCTTAACGTCTCGGGGGGGCTTAGATACGCAGTATTTT
CASSLTSRGGLDTQYF
>TRBV15|TRBJ1-1|.|.
TGTGCCACCAGCAGACTTTCAGTGAACACTGAAGCTTTCTTT
CATSRLSVNTEAFF
>TRBV6-1|TRBJ2-7|few|TRBD1
TGTGCCAGCAGTGAAGGGACAGGGGGCTACGAGCAGTACTTC
CASSEGTGGYEQYF
>TRBV19|TRBJ2-3|.|TRBD2
TGTGCCAGCTCGATATGGACTAGCGGGGGAATGGGCACAGATACGCAGTATTTT
CASSIWTSGGMGTDTQYF
>TRBV4-3|TRBJ2-1|.|TRBD1
TGCGCCAGCAGCCACCTCAGGACAGGGTTCAATGAGCAGTTCTTC
CASSHLRTGFNEQFF
>TRBV5-1|TRBJ1-4|once|TRBD1
TGCGCCAGCCGGACAGGGGGCGACTCGGGGGAAAAACTGTTTTTT
CASRTGGDSGEKLFF
>TRBV4-3|TRBJ1-1|.|TRBD1
TGCGCCAGCAGCCAAGATCTCCGGACAGGGTCTGAAGCTTTCTTT
CASSQDLRTGSEAFF
>TRBV29-1|TRBJ1-2|.|.
TGCAGCGTTGCAGAGGGGCCCTATGGCTACACCTTC
CSVAEGPYGYTF
>TRBV7-2|TRBJ2-7|.|.
TGTGCCAGCAGCCCTCAGAGGGCGCAAAACGAGCAGTACTTC
CASSPQRAQNEQYF
>TRBV7-2|TRBJ2-1|.|TRBD2
TGTGCCAGCAGCTCTCGGTTGGCGGGGGGTTCGGATGAGCAGTTCTTC
CASSSRLAGGSDEQFF
>TRBV7-2|TRBJ2-7|.|.
TGTGCCAGCAGCCCGCGGTCCCACGAGCAGTACTTC
CASSPRSHEQYF
>TRBV9|TRBJ1-2|.|TRBD1
TGTGCCAGCAGCGTCCGGGACAGCTATGGCTACACCTTC
CASSVRDSYGYTF
>TRBV4-1|TRBJ1-1|.|TRBD1
TGCGCCAGCAGCCCCGCGGGGGTCGCCACACAGGGGGTAGTCACTGAAGCTTTCTTT
CASSPAGVATQGVVTEAFF
>TRBV5-1|TRBJ1-3|.|.
TGCGCCAGCAGCCCGGGATCCAATAGGGACACCATATATTTT
CASSPGSNRDTIYF
>TRBV7-2|TRBJ1-1|.|TRBD1
TGTGCCAGCAGCTTCGGGACAGAGGTCACTGAAGCTTTCTTT
CASSFGTEVTEAFF
>TRBV9|TRBJ2-7|.|TRBD2
TGTGCCAGCAGCGTAGGATGGACTAGCTCCCACGAGCAGTACTTC
CASSVGWTSSHEQYF
>TRBV2|TRBJ2-1|.|TRBD1
TGTGCCAGCAGCATACCGGCGACAGGGAATAGGAATGAGCAGTTCTTC
CASSIPATGNRNEQFF
>TRBV11-3|TRBJ1-2|.|TRBD1
TGTGCCAGCAGCCCCCCAGGGGAGACAGGGGATGTCGGCTACACCTTC
CASSPPGETGDVGYTF
>TRBV6-5|TRBJ2-3|few|TRBD2
TGTGCCAGCAGTTACTCTAAACGGGGGGGCCTGGATACGCAGTATTTT
CASSYSKRGGLDTQYF
>TRBV6-4|TRBJ1-5|.|TRBD1
TGTGCCAGCAGCGTGACAGGGAATCAGCCCCAGCATTTT
CASSVTGNQPQHF
>TRBV7-3|TRBJ2-7|.|.
TGTGCCAGCAGCTTAAATTCGGGTCGCGAGCAGTACTTC
CASSLNSGREQYF
>TRBV28|TRBJ2-2|.|.
TGTGCCAGCAGTTTTCTGGGCGACACCGGGGAGCTGTTTTTT
CASSFLGDTGELFF
>TRBV19|TRBJ1-4|.|.
TGTGCCAGTAGAAAACAGGCAAATGAAAAACTGTTTTTT
CASRKQANEKLFF
>TRBV6-1|TRBJ1-5|.|.
TGTGCCAGCAGTGACCCTGGACAGATCAATCAGCCCCAGCATTTT
CASSDPGQINQPQHF
>TRBV7-2|TRBJ2-1|.|TRBD2
TGTGCCAGCAGCTTACTAGCGGGGAGGGGTGAGCAGTTCTTC
CASSLLAGRGEQFF